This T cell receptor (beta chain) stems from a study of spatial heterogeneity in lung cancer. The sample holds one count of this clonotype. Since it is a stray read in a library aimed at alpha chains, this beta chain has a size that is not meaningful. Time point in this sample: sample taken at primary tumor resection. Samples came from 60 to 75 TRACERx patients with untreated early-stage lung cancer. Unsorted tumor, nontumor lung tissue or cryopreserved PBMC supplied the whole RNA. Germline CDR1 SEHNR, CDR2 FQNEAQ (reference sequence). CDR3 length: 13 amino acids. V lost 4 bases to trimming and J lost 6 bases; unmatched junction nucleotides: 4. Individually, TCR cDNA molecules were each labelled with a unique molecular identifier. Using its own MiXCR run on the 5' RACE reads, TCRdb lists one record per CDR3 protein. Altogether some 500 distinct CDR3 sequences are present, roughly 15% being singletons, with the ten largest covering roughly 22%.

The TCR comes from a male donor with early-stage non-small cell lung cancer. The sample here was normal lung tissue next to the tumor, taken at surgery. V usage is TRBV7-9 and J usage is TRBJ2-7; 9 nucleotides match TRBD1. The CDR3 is CASSWGQGPEQYF. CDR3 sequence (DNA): TGTGCCAGCAGCTGGGGACAGGGCCCCGAGCAGTACTTC.